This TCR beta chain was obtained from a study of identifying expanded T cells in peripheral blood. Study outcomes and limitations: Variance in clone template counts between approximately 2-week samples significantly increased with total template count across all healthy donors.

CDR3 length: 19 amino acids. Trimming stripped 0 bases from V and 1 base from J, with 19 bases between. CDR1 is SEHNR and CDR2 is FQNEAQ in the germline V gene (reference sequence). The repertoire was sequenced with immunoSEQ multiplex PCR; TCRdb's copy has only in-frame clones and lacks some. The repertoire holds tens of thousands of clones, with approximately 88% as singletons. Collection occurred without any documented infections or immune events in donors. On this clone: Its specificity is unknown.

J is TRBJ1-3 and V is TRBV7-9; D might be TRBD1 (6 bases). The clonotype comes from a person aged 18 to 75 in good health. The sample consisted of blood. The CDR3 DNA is TGTGCCAGCAGCTTAGCGCTATTGGCCAGGGGAGGGTCTGGAAACACCATATATTTT. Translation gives CASSLALLARGGSGNTIYF. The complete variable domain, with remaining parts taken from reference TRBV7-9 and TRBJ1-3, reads DTGVSQNPRHKITKRGQNVTFRCDPISEHNRLYWYRQTLGQGPEFLTYFQNEAQLEKSRLLSDRFSAERPKGSFSTLEIQRTEQGDSAMYLCASSLALLARGGSGNTIYFGEGSWLTVV.